A single sample is the source of the 5 T cell receptor beta chains below, sequenced in a study of blood T cell repertoires in COVID-19. Repertoires were generated with immunoSEQ multiplex PCR, while TCRdb's copy carries only in-frame clones and drops some. The sample gives roughly 260,000 clones, about 89% of which show up once; approximately 1.2% is in the top ten. Source material: PBMCs or T cells enriched from blood (not recorded which). These receptor sequences come from a human donor in a cohort exposed to, infected with or recovered from COVID-19 (not recorded which). The donor label of this sample is uncertain.

The V and J genes are TRBV18 and TRBJ2-3, with a tentative D call TRBD2 (7 bases). The V end lost 2 bases, the J end lost 2 bases, and 8 bases lay between the germline ends. This CDR3 has 14 residues. CDR1 is KGHSH and CDR2 is LQKENI in the germline V gene. CDR3 coding DNA: TGTGCCAGCTCACCAGGGGGGGCCACAGATACGCAGTATTTT. This sequence encodes CASSPGGATDTQYF.

This clone appeared a few times. This chain joins TRBV7-9 and TRBJ1-2; D is uncertain. V lost 2 bases and J lost 4, with 8 bases in between. Germline V gene data show CDR1 as SEHNR and CDR2 as FQNEAQ (reference sequence). This CDR3 region has 13 residues. The CDR3 nucleotides are TGTGCCAGCAGCTTAAGGGAGGCCTATGGCTACACCTTC. It encodes CASSLREAYGYTF.

The chain recombines TRBV18 with TRBJ1-6, with 8 bases that match TRBD1. This CDR3 spans 13 amino acids. With 4 bases clipped from V and 7 bases from J, the junction kept 0 bases outside the gene matches. The germline V gene has CDR1 KGHSH and CDR2 LQKENI. The CDR3 here is CASSRDRNSPLHF. The DNA of the CDR3 is TGTGCCAGCTCACGGGACAGGAATTCACCCCTCCACTTT.

This chain connects TRBV3-1 (or the pseudogene TRBV3-2) to TRBJ2-7; D may be TRBD2 (6 bases). Germline V gene lookup returns CDR1 LGHDT and CDR2 YNNKEL (reference sequence). CDR3 size: 14 residues. V was trimmed by 0 bases and J by 3 bases, leaving 9 bases between them. CDR3 DNA: TGTGCCAGCAGCCAAGATGGGGGGTTCTACGAGCAGTACTTC. Translated, it gives CASSQDGGFYEQYF.

The J gene is TRBJ1-2, the V gene TRBV5-1; possible D gene TRBD1, 5 bases. Germline loops: CDR1 SGHRS, CDR2 YFSETQ. The CDR3 is made up of 12 amino acids. V was pared by 5 bases and J by 6 bases, with 11 bases between. This chain's CDR3 is CASSGPGDGYTF. The CDR3 coding sequence is TGCGCCAGCAGTGGTCCGGGGGATGGCTACACCTTC.